This note documents a single T cell receptor beta chain sequence. The data were taken from a study of blood T cell repertoires in COVID-19. Background on the study: Acute and convalescent COVID-19 specimens originated in the United States, Italy and Spain.

Trimming took 1 base from V and 9 from J, leaving 14 bases between them. The CDR3 runs 14 residues. Germline V gene sequence: CDR1 SGHRS, CDR2 YFSETQ. Data came from immunoSEQ multiplex PCR; TCRdb stores just in-frame clones and leaves some out. The repertoire consists of 100,000 to 120,000 clones, with around 79% occurring once and the leading ten covering approximately 16%. What was sequenced was peripheral blood. This receptor was identified in a woman aged 80 or over with active or convalescent COVID-19. The chain carries TRBV5-1 and TRBJ2-1, with TRBD2 as a possible D gene (6 bases). This chain's CDR3 is CASSLTTSFSEQFF. The CDR3 DNA follows: TGCGCCAGCAGCTTGACAACTAGCTTCTCTGAGCAGTTCTTC.